The T cell receptor (beta chain) described here comes from a study of blood T cell repertoires in COVID-19. In the authors' workflow: Quantification of nucleated cells was approximated via reference gene primer amplification. Produced via immunoSEQ multiplex PCR; TCRdb's table is partial and in-frame only. V and J calls plus clone size are reproduced from that table; the DNA served to infer D and trimming. The data contain some 350,000 clones, approximately 92% of them seen just once; the ten biggest clones take up about 1%. The CDR3 loop spans 14 amino acids. The germline CDR1 and CDR2 sequences are SGHRS and YFSETQ. The germline V and J ends were trimmed by 5 bases and 2 bases, with 11 bases remaining between them. This clone was recorded once.

This rearrangement joins TRBV5-1 to TRBJ1-3; D is possibly TRBD1 (5 bases). This receptor was taken from a man younger than 30 who had recovered from COVID-19. Sample: PBMCs or T cells enriched from blood (not recorded which). CDR3: CASRETVTGNTIYF. CDR3 DNA: TGCGCCAGCAGAGAGACAGTAACTGGAAACACCATATATTTT.